This T cell receptor (beta chain) was found in a study of T cells in Graves' hyperthyroidism and ophthalmopathy. RNA transcripts gave rise to amplified TCR beta CDR3 regions. First-round RT-PCR of the TCR CDR3 relied on the HTBI primer set. From the multiplex PCR reads, TCRdb called clonotypes with MiXCR, one entry per CDR3 protein. Among some 650,000 distinct CDR3 sequences listed, about 16% were seen once. Among ophthalmopathy patients, the Clinical Activity Score reached at least 3, the NOSPECS grade reached at least 4, and duration remained under 3 months. Each diagnosis was grounded in clinical symptoms, serum thyroxine and TRAb, thyroid ultrasound, and orbital computed tomography. CDR3 length: 16 amino acids. The V gene's germline CDR1 is SNHLY and CDR2 FYNNEI. Deletions cut 4 bases from V and 1 base from J, with 15 bases between.

The sample consisted of blood. This clonotype was sampled from a woman in her 40s with Graves' ophthalmopathy. V is TRBV2 and J is TRBJ2-3; D is ambiguous. The CDR3 region is CASSAQPLRGTDTQYF. DNA of the CDR3: TGTGCCAGCAGTGCACAACCCCTTCGAGGCACAGATACGCAGTATTTT.